The 18 T cell receptor beta chains given below trace back to one sample, sequenced in a study of blood T cell repertoires in COVID-19. TCRdb's copy holds only in-frame clones and misses some; the assay was immunoSEQ multiplex PCR. The sample holds 200,000 to 250,000 clones, 65% to 85% seen once. What was sequenced was PBMCs or T cells enriched from blood (not recorded which). All receptors derive from a man aged 30 to 45 with acute COVID-19.

CDR3 loop: CASSQTGQGSYGYTF. In DNA, the CDR3 is TGTGCCAGCAGCCAGACGGGACAGGGGTCCTATGGCTACACCTTC. The V gene is TRBV6-5, the J gene TRBJ1-2; 10 bases are a match to TRBD1. CDR1 and CDR2 from the germline V gene are MNHEY and SVGAGI. V lost 6 bases, J lost 4 bases, and 8 bases stayed unmatched. The CDR3 has 15 residues.

This clone came up a few times. This chain links TRBV2 with TRBJ2-2; TRBD1 aligns across 8 bases. The ends lost 6 bases at V and 0 bases at J; junction bases unmatched: 0. Germline V gene data show CDR1 as SNHLY and CDR2 as FYNNEI. This CDR3 region has 14 residues. The CDR3 nucleotides read TGTGCCAGCAGGGGACAGGCGAACACCGGGGAGCTGTTTTTT. Encoded protein: CASRGQANTGELFF.

V is TRBV27 and J is TRBJ2-7, with 9 bases identical to TRBD1. Looked up from germline, CDR1 is MNHEY and CDR2 is SMNVEV (reference sequence). The V and J ends lost 2 bases and 3 bases, in that order; junction bases with no gene match: 5. The CDR3 is 15 residues long. The CDR3 nucleotides are TGTGCCAGCAGTTTACTACAGGGGGCGCTCTACGAGCAGTACTTC. Its protein product is CASSLLQGALYEQYF.

V is TRBV30 and J is TRBJ1-4, with 8 nucleotides matching TRBD1. Germline loops: CDR1 GTSNPN, CDR2 SVGIG (reference sequence). J lost 8 bases, V lost 3 bases, and 5 bases had no gene match. CDR3 length equals 13 residues. CDR3 sequence reads: CAWRQGAREKLFF. Here the CDR3 DNA reads TGTGCCTGGAGGCAGGGGGCACGGGAAAAACTGTTTTTT.

The chain is built from TRBV10-2 and TRBJ2-3, with 14 bases matching TRBD2. The V gene's germline CDR1 is WSHSY and CDR2 SAAADI. The V segment lost 8 bases and the J segment 0 bases; nucleotides outside the gene matches: 7. The CDR3 extends over 17 amino acids. The CDR3 is CASGTSGGPISTDTQYF. The CDR3 coding sequence is TGCGCCAGCGGGACTAGCGGGGGCCCCATTAGCACAGATACGCAGTATTTT.

The chain recombines TRBV11-2 with TRBJ2-3; 10 bases are a match to TRBD2. Germline CDR1 is SGHAT and CDR2 is FQNNGV. V was pared by 5 bases and J by 4 bases, with 3 bases of the junction left unmatched. This CDR3 spans 14 amino acids. The CDR3, as DNA: TGTGCCAGCAGCCCAGCGGGGGGGCCAGATACGCAGTATTTT. This codes for CASSPAGGPDTQYF.

The chain employs TRBV19 and TRBJ1-1; D is unresolved. Germline CDR1 LNHDA, CDR2 SQIVND (reference sequence). This CDR3 has 12 amino acids. V was pared by 5 bases and J by 5 bases, with 9 bases between. The DNA of the CDR3 is TGTGCCAGTAGTCCCACAACGACTGAAGCTTTCTTT. It yields the protein CASSPTTTEAFF.

The rearrangement uses TRBV2 and TRBJ2-5; no definite D call. Looked up from germline, CDR1 is SNHLY and CDR2 is FYNNEI. The CDR3 has 14 amino acids. Trimming stripped 6 bases from V and 0 bases from J, with 11 bases between. CDR3 DNA sequence: TGTGCCAGCAGAAAAGCCTTGTACCAAGAGACCCAGTACTTC. It specifies CASRKALYQETQYF.

V gene TRBV6-4 combines with J gene TRBJ1-5; D ambiguous. CDR3 length: 14 amino acids. V lost 4 bases and J 4 bases, leaving 11 bases between the germline ends. In germline, CDR1 is MRHNA, CDR2 SNTAGT. This chain's CDR3 is CASSVEGGNQPQHF. In DNA, the CDR3 is TGTGCCAGCAGTGTGGAGGGAGGAAATCAGCCCCAGCATTTT.

V is TRBV5-5 and J is TRBJ1-4; 7 nucleotides line up with TRBD1. Germline V gives CDR1 SGHKS, CDR2 YYEKEE (reference sequence). This CDR3 comprises 14 residues. V shed 2 bases, J shed 8 bases, and the junction held 6 bases outside the gene matches. The CDR3 coding sequence is TGTGCCAGCAGCTTTGGACAGGATTTCGAAAAACTGTTTTTT. This encodes CASSFGQDFEKLFF.

The chain is built from TRBV21-1 and TRBJ2-7; the table calls TRBD2, which could not be checked here. TRBV21-1 is noted as a pseudogene. This CDR3 comprises 17 residues. The CDR3 here is CASSNMRFGGAPLEQYF. DNA for the CDR3: TGTGCCAGCAGCAATATGCGTTTCGGGGGGGCCCCCCTCGAGCAGTACTTC.

This clone was found a few times. The CDR3 coding sequence is TGTGCCAGTGGAGGCTCAGCGGGGGCCCTTGCTGAGACCCAGTACTTC. This encodes CASGGSAGALAETQYF. V gene TRBV11-2 combines with J gene TRBJ2-5, with 8 bases aligning to TRBD2. CDR1 and CDR2 from the germline V gene are SGHAT and FQNNGV. The J segment lost 5 bases and the V segment lost 9 bases, leaving 17 bases of the junction unmatched. This CDR3 is 16 amino acids long.

The V and J genes are TRBV7-3 and TRBJ2-5; tentative D call: TRBD2 (5 bases). Germline CDR1 and CDR2: SGHTA and FQGTGA. The CDR3 covers 15 residues. V was trimmed by 1 base and J by 3 bases, leaving 12 bases between them. The CDR3 loop reads CASSLRGSYEETQYF. The CDR3 coding sequence is TGTGCCAGCAGCTTAAGAGGGTCATATGAAGAGACCCAGTACTTC.

The chain has TRBV5-5 and TRBJ2-7; TRBD1 aligns across 7 bases. The germline CDR1 and CDR2 sequences are SGHKS and YYEKEE (reference sequence). Trimming at V came to 0 bases and at J to 3 bases, leaving 6 bases not matched to a gene. The CDR3 sequence is 15 residues long. The DNA of the CDR3 is TGTGCCAGCAGCTTGGCAGGGACAGCAGTCTACGAGCAGTACTTC. Its protein is CASSLAGTAVYEQYF.

The V gene is TRBV7-7, the J gene TRBJ1-2, with 8 bases matching TRBD1. Trimming at V came to 5 bases and at J to 3 bases, leaving 8 bases not matched to a gene. CDR1 and CDR2 from the germline V gene are SSHAT and FNYEAQ (reference sequence). The CDR3 is 15 amino acids. The CDR3 sequence: CASSRANRGDYGYTF. CDR3 in DNA: TGTGCCAGCAGCCGAGCGAACAGGGGGGACTATGGCTACACCTTC.

This clone appeared a single time. V usage is TRBV3-1 (or the pseudogene TRBV3-2) and J usage is TRBJ2-5; 12 bases map to TRBD2. CDR1 is LGHDT, CDR2 YNNKEL, per germline (reference sequence). V lost 4 bases and J lost 4; bases outside the gene matches: 7. CDR3 length: 16 amino acids. The CDR3 coding sequence is TGTGCCAGCAGCCTTCTAGCGGGGGGGCCGAGAGAGACCCAGTACTTC. It is translated as CASSLLAGGPRETQYF.

The CDR3 nucleotides read TGTGCCAGCAGCCTCGGACGTGGGGACGGGGGGAGCTCCTACAATGAGCAGTTCTTC. Translated, it gives CASSLGRGDGGSSYNEQFF. The gene calls are TRBV4-2 and TRBJ2-1, with 7 bases identical to TRBD2. Trimming removed 4 bases from V and 0 bases from J; junction bases left unmatched: 15. Germline lookup yields CDR1 LGHNA and CDR2 YNFKEQ. CDR3 length: 19 residues.

This rearrangement joins TRBV28 to TRBJ2-3; 7 nucleotides agree with TRBD2. J lost 2 bases, V lost 2 bases, and 7 bases had no gene match. This CDR3 has 16 amino acids. The germline CDR1 and CDR2 sequences are MDHEN and SYDVKM. The DNA of the CDR3 is TGTGCCAGCAGTTTAGTCGGCGGGGGTTACACAGATACGCAGTATTTT. This codes for CASSLVGGGYTDTQYF.